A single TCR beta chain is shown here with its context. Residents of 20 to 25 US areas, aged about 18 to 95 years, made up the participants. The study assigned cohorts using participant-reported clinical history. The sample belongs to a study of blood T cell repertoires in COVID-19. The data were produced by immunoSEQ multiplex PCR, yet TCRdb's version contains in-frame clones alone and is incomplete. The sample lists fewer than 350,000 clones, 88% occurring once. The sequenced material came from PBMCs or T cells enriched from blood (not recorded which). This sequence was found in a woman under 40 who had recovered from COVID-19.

The CDR3 reads CASSRGEGYGYTF. The CDR3, as DNA: TGCGCCAGCAGCCGAGGGGAGGGCTACGGCTACACCTTC. The V call is TRBV5-1, the J call TRBJ1-2, with D possibly TRBD1 on 5 matching bases. The CDR3 is 13 amino acids. Trimming took off 4 bases at V and 8 bases at J, with 15 bases between the two ends. Looked up from germline, CDR1 is SGHRS and CDR2 is YFSETQ.